These 8 T cell receptor beta chains came from one sample sequenced in a study of neoadjuvant nivolumab and ipilimumab in lung cancer. Profiling relied on immunoSEQ multiplex PCR, and the TCRdb table lists in-frame clones only, not all of them. Among 25,000 to 35,000 clones listed, about 92% were seen once. The sequences come from peripheral blood, collected after neoadjuvant nivolumab, alone or with ipilimumab, at or shortly before surgery. These receptors were collected from an adult with non-small cell lung cancer.

The V gene is TRBV5-1, the J gene TRBJ2-1, with 10 bases that match TRBD2. J gave up 5 bases and V 2 bases, and 13 bases lay outside the gene matches. This CDR3 region has 18 residues. Germline V CDR1 and CDR2: SGHRS, YFSETQ. The CDR3 loop reads CASSLPRARLAGNNEQFF. CDR3 in DNA: TGCGCCAGCAGCTTACCCCGGGCCAGACTAGCGGGCAACAATGAGCAGTTCTTC.

The chain combines TRBV11-3 with TRBJ2-1; D is ambiguous. The CDR3 has 13 residues. Trimming cost V 1 base and J 6 bases, with 7 bases left between them. Germline V gene data show CDR1 as SGHNT and CDR2 as YENEEA. CDR3 protein: CASSLAVGNEQFF. CDR3 nucleotides: TGTGCCAGCAGCTTAGCAGTGGGCAATGAGCAGTTCTTC. Based on the CDR3 plus reference TRBV11-3 and TRBJ2-1, the full variable domain is EAGVVQSPRYKIIEKKQPVAFWCNPISGHNTLYWYLQNLGQGPELLIRYENEEAVDDSQLPKDRFSAERLKGVDSTLKIQPAELGDSAVYLCASSLAVGNEQFFGPGTRLTVL.

The CDR3 DNA sequence: TGCAGCGTTGTATTTGAGGGCAGGGGGCGAAATGAGCAGTTCTTC. This codes for CSVVFEGRGRNEQFF. This chain uses TRBV29-1 with TRBJ2-1; 8 bases align to TRBD1. The CDR3 loop spans 15 amino acids. The germline V gene encodes CDR1 SQVTM and CDR2 ANQGSEA. J gave up 7 bases and V 4 bases, and 12 bases lay outside the gene matches.

In this sample, this clone turned up once. This chain connects TRBV15 to TRBJ1-4; D is unclear. The V end lost 1 base, the J end lost 6 bases, and 12 bases lay between the germline ends. Germline CDR1 LNHNV, CDR2 YYDKDF (reference sequence). The CDR3 consists of 15 residues. The CDR3 here is CATSRVGLADEKLFF. In DNA, the CDR3 is TGTGCCACCAGCAGAGTCGGATTAGCGGATGAAAAACTGTTTTTT.

The chain couples TRBV4-1 to TRBJ2-7; 8 bases are a match to TRBD2. The CDR3 is made up of 15 amino acids. With 2 bases clipped from V and 0 bases from J, the junction kept 3 bases outside the gene matches. CDR1 is MGHRA and CDR2 is YSYEKL in the germline V gene. The CDR3 DNA reads TGCGCCAGCAGCCAACTAAGCGGGAGCTCCTACGAGCAGTACTTC. Amino acids: CASSQLSGSSYEQYF.

The rearrangement links TRBV6-1 to TRBJ1-4, with TRBD1 identical over 10 bases. With 2 bases clipped from V and 5 bases from J, the junction kept 5 bases outside the gene matches. The CDR3 consists of 16 residues. Germline V gene data show CDR1 as MNHNS and CDR2 as SASEGT. The DNA of the CDR3 is TGTGCCAGCAGTGAAATATCGGGACAGGGGAATGAAAAACTGTTTTTT. Its translation is CASSEISGQGNEKLFF.

V and J are TRBV11-1 and TRBJ2-5; D tentatively reads TRBD1 or TRBD2 (7 bases each). V was pared by 1 base and J by 2 bases, with 14 bases between. CDR3 size: 16 residues. Germline V gives CDR1 SGHAT, CDR2 FQDESV (reference sequence). CDR3 residues: CASSLGGGQRQETQYF. CDR3 bases: TGTGCCAGCAGCTTAGGGGGGGGACAGCGACAAGAGACCCAGTACTTC.

V gene TRBV7-3 combines with J gene TRBJ2-3; 10 bases are a match to TRBD1. Germline V gives CDR1 SGHTA, CDR2 FQGTGA. CDR3 length: 20 residues. V dropped 5 bases and J dropped 5; count of bases not matched to a gene: 22. CDR3 sequence (DNA): TGTGCCAGCAGCCGAAGTGCATCGGGACAGGGGTCTTTAGTAGGAGATACGCAGTATTTT. Protein product: CASSRSASGQGSLVGDTQYF.